This T cell receptor beta chain was recorded in a study of control samples from healthy donors and cancer patients. Method: immunoSEQ multiplex PCR; TCRdb's copy keeps in-frame clones and lacks some. The top ten clones hold around 6.4% of a sample with 350,000 to 450,000 clones, 90% of them seen once. Germline values: CDR1 LNHDA, CDR2 SQIVND (reference sequence). The CDR3 contains 14 residues. Unmatched junction bases numbered 10, after V lost 3 bases and J lost 9 bases. The source material was PBMCs. The sequence came from a man aged 35-49 years with head and neck cancer. The chain is built from TRBV19 and TRBJ1-1, with TRBD1 identical over 7 bases. CDR3 bases: TGTGCCAGTAGTATGGACAGGACCGCACTGAAAGCTTTCTTT. This codes for CASSMDRTALKAFF.